This T cell receptor beta chain is from a study of technical replicates of blood from a handful of donors. Sequencing used immunoSEQ multiplex PCR; TCRdb keeps in-frame clones, though not all of them. The table has 74,000 or so clones, around nine tenths seen once; the top ten hold approximately 0.28%. J lost 6 bases, V lost 2 bases, and 9 bases had no gene match. The CDR3 consists of 16 residues. Germline-derived CDR1 and CDR2 are SGHNT and YYREEE (reference sequence). Sequencing was performed on T cells isolated from PBMCs. The TCR was taken from a human donor in good health. The chain has TRBV5-4 and TRBJ1-5; 9 nucleotides align to TRBD1. CDR3 loop: CASSFEGGQGSQPQHF. For the CDR3, the DNA is TGTGCCAGCAGCTTCGAGGGGGGACAGGGAAGTCAGCCCCAGCATTTT.